The sequence of this T cell receptor (beta chain) was determined in a study of blood T cells in healthy people across ages. Each sample had at least 6 million PBMCs isolated. Study findings and constraints: Naive CD4+ cells and diversity were both higher in long-lived donors than in aged donors. Roughly linear declines in TCR beta diversity per million T cells occurred with age. Because donor CMV status was unknown, expanded clonotype changes were possibly confounded.

A second PCR of about 6 to 11 cycles used a sample-barcoded 5' primer and a J-beta primer mix. TCRdb called the 5' RACE reads again in MiXCR, with one record for every CDR3 protein. The sample consists of about 2 million distinct CDR3 sequences, around 50% of them appearing once. Turning to this clonotype: Antigen unknown.

Sequencing was carried out using blood. The sequence was collected from a woman between 40 and 55 years old in good health.

CDR3 DNA sequence: TGTGCCACGACCGGGACGCCCGGTGGAGGCTACACCTTC. Translated, it gives CATTGTPGGGYTF. The chain combines TRBV9 with TRBJ1-2; D is perhaps TRBD1 (5 bases). Germline values: CDR1 SGDLS, CDR2 YYNGEE. V was clipped by 9 bases and J by 8 bases, with 20 bases between them. This CDR3 contains 13 residues.